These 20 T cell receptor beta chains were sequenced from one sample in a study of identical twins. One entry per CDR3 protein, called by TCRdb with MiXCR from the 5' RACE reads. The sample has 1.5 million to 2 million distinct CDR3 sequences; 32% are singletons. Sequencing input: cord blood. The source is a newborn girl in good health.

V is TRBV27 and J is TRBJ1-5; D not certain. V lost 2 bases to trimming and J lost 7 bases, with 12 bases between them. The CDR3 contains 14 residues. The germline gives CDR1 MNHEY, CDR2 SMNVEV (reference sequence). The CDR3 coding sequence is TGTGCCAGCAGTTTACGCGGTTTGGGCCAGCCCCAGCATTTT. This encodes CASSLRGLGQPQHF.

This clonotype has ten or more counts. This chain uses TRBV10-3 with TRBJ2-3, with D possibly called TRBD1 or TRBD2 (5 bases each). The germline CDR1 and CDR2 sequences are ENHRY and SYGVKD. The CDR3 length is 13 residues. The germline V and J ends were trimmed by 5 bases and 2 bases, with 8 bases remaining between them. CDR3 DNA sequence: TGTGCCATCAGTCGGGGCTCCACAGATACGCAGTATTTT. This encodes CAISRGSTDTQYF.

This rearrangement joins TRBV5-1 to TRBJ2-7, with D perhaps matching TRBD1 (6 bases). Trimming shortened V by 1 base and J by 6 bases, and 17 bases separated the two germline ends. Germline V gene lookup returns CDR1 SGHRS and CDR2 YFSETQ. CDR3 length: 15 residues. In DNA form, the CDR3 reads TGCGCCAGCAGCTTGTCGGGACACCAGGGTGGCGAGCAGTACTTC. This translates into CASSLSGHQGGEQYF.

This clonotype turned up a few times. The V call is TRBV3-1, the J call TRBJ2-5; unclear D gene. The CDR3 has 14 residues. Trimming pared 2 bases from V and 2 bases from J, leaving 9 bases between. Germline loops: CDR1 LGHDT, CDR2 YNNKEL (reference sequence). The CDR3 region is CASSQSDDQETQYF. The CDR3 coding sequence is TGTGCCAGCAGCCAATCCGACGATCAAGAGACCCAGTACTTC.

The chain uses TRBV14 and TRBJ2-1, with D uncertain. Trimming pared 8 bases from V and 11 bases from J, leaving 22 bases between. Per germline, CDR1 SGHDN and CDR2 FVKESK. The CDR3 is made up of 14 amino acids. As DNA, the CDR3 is TGTGCCAGCGGATTAAAGGTAGACCTGAGTAAGCAGTTCTTC. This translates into CASGLKVDLSKQFF.

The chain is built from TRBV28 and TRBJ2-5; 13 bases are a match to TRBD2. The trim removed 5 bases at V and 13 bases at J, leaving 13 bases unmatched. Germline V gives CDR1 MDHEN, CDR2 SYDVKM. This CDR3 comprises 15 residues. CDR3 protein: CASSLSGTSGAERYF. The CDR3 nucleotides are TGTGCCAGCAGTCTTTCCGGGACTAGCGGGGCCGAGCGGTACTTC.

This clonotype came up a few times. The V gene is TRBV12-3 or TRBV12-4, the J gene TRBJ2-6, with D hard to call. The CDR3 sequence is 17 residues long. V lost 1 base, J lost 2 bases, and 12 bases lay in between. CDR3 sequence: CASSLELSRTGANVLTF. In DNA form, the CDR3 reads TGTGCCAGCAGTTTAGAGTTAAGTAGAACTGGGGCCAACGTCCTGACTTTC.

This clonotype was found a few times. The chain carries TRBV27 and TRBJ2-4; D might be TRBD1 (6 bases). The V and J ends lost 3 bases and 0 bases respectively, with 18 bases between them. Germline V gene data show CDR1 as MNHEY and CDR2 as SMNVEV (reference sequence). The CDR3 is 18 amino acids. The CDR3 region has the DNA TGTGCCAGCAGTTTGAGAGGGACACCCTCTCTAGCCAAAAACATTCAGTACTTC. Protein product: CASSLRGTPSLAKNIQYF.

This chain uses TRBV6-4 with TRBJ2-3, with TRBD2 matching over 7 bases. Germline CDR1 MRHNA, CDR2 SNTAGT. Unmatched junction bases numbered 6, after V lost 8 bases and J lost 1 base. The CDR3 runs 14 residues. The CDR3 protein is CASGREAGTDTQYF. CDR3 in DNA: TGTGCCAGCGGCCGGGAGGCAGGCACAGATACGCAGTATTTT.

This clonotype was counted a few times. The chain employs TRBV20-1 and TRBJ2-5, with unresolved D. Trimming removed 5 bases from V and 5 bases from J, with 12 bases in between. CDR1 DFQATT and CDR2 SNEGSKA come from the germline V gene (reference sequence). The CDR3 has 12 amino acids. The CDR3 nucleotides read TGCAGTGCTCCGTATCCGGTGGAGACCCAGTACTTC. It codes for CSAPYPVETQYF.

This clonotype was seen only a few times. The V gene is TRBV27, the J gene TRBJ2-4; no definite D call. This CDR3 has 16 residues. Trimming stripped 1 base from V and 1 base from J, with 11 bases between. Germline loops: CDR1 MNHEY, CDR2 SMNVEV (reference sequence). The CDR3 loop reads CASSLYGTLAKNIQYF. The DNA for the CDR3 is TGTGCCAGCAGTTTATACGGTACCCTTGCCAAAAACATTCAGTACTTC.

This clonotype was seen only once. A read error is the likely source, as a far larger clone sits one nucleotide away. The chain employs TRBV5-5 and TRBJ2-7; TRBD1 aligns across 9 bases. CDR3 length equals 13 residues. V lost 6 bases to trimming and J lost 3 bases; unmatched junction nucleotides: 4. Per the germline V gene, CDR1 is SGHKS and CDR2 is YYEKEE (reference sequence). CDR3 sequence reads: CASIPTGGYEQYF. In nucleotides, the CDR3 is TGTGCCAGCATCCCGACAGGGGGCTACGAGCAGTACTTC.

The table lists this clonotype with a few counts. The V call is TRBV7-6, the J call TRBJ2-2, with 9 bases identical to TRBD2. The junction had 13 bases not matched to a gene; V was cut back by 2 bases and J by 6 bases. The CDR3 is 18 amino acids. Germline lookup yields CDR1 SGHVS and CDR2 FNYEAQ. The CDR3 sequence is CASSLWGFSGSVPGELFF. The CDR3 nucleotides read TGTGCCAGCAGCTTATGGGGATTTAGCGGGAGTGTGCCCGGGGAGCTGTTTTTT.

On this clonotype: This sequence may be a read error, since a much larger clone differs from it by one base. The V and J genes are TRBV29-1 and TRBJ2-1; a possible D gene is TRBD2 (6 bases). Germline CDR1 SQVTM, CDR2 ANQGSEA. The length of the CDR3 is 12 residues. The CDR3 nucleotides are TGCAGGGCCAGGACTACCGACAATGAGCAGTTCTTC. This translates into CRARTTDNEQFF.

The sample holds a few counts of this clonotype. CDR3 sequence reads: CAISRDIGSYEQYF. DNA of the CDR3: TGTGCCATCAGTAGGGACATTGGGTCCTACGAGCAGTACTTC. The V gene is TRBV10-3, the J gene TRBJ2-7, with TRBD1 as a possible D gene (6 bases). Germline CDR1 ENHRY, CDR2 SYGVKD. CDR3 length: 14 amino acids. Trimming shortened V by 5 bases and J by 1 base, and 12 bases separated the two germline ends.

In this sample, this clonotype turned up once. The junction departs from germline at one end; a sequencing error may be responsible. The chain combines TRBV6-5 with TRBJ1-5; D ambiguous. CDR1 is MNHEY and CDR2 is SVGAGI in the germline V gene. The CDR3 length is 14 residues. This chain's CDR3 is CACSFRGGNQPQHF. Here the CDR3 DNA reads TGTGCCTGCAGTTTTCGGGGTGGCAATCAGCCCCAGCATTTT.

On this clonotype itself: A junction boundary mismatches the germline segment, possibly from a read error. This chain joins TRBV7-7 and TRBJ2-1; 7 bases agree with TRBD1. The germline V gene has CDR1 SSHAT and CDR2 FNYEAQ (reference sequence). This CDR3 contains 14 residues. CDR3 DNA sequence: TGTGCTAGCAGCTTAGGGACAGTTGGCAATGAGCAGTTCTTC. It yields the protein CASSLGTVGNEQFF.

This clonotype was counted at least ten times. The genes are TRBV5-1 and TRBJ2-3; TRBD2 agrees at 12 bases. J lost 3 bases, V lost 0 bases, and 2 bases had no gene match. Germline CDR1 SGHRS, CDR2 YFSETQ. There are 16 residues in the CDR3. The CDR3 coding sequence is TGCGCCAGCAGCTTGGGACTAGCGGGAGTAACAGATACGCAGTATTTT. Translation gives CASSLGLAGVTDTQYF. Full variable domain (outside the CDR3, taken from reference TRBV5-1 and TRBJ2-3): KAGVTQTPRYLIKTRGQQVTLSCSPISGHRSVSWYQQTPGQGLQFLFEYFSETQRNKGNFPGRFSGRQFSNSRSEMNVSTLELGDSALYLCASSLGLAGVTDTQYFGPGTRLTVL.

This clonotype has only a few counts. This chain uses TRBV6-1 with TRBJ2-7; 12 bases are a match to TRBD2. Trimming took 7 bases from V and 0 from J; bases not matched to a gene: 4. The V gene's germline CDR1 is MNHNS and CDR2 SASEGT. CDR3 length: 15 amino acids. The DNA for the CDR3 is TGTGCCAGCACACGGACTAGCGGGGTCTCCTACGAGCAGTACTTC. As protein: CASTRTSGVSYEQYF.

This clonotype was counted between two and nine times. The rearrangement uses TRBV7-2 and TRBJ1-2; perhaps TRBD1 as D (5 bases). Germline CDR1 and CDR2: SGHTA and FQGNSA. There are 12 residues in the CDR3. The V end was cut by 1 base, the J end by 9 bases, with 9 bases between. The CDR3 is CASSLVGGSYTF. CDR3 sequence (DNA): TGTGCCAGCAGCTTAGTGGGGGGAAGCTACACCTTC.